Sequencing of this T cell receptor (beta chain) was carried out in a study of T cell responses to AZD1222 COVID-19 vaccine. Whole-study findings and limits: Within unmutated variant regions lay the reported targets of nearly half of spike-specific TCRs.

Details on this clone: The antigen is undetermined.

This CDR3 has 14 residues. Germline assignment: CDR1 MDHEN and CDR2 SYDVKM. Germline trimming cut 3 bases from V and 8 bases from J; bases unmatched to any gene: 6. Data came from immunoSEQ multiplex PCR; TCRdb stores just in-frame clones and leaves some out. The sample has more than 110,000 clones, approximately 92% seen once. The V and J genes are TRBV28 and TRBJ1-4; TRBD1 matches at 7 bases. The sequences come from peripheral blood, collected 28 days after the second AZD1222 dose. This clonotype originated in an adult who received the AZD1222 COVID-19 vaccine. The CDR3 DNA reads as TGTGCCAGCAGTTTCTCAGGGGGTAGCGAAAAACTGTTTTTT. Protein sequence: CASSFSGGSEKLFF.